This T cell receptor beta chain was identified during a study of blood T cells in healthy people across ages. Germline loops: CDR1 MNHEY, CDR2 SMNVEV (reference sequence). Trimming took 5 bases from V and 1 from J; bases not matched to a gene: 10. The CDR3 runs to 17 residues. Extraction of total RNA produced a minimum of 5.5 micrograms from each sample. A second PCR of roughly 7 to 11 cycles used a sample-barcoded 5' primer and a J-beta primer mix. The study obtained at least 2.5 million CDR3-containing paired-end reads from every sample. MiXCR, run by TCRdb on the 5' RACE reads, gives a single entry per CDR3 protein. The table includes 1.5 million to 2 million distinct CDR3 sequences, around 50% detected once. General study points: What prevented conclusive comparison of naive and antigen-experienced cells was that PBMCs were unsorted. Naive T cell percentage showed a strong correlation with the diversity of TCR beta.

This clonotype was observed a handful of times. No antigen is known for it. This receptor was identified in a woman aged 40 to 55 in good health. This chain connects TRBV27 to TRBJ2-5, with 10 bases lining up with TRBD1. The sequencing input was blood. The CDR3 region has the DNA TGTGCCAGCAGTCCCTCCCGGGACAGGGGTTCCCAAGAGACCCAGTACTTC. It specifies CASSPSRDRGSQETQYF.